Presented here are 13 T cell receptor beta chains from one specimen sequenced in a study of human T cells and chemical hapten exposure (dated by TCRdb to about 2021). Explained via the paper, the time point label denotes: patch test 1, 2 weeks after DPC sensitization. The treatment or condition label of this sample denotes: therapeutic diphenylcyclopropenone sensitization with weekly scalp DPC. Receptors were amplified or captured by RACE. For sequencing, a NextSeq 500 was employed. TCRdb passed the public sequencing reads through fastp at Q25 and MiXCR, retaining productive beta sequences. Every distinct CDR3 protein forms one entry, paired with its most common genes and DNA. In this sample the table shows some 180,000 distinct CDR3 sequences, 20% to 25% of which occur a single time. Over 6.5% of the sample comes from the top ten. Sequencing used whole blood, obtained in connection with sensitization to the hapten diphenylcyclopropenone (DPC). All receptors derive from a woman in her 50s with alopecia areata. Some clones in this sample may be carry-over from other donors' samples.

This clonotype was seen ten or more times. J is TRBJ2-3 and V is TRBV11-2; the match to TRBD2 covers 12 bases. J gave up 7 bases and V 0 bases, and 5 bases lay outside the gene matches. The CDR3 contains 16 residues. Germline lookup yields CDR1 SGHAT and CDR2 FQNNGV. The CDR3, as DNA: TGTGCCAGCAGCTTAGAGGCTAGCGGGAGGGGATATACGCAGTATTTT. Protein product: CASSLEASGRGYTQYF.

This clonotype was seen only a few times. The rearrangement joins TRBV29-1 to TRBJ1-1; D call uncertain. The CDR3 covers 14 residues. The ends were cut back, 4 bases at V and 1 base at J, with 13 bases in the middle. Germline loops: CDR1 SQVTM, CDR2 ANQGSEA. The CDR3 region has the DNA TGCAGCGTTGGTACGGCAGGTTGGAACACTGAAGCTTTCTTT. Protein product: CSVGTAGWNTEAFF. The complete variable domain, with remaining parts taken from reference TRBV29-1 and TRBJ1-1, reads SAVISQKPSRDICQRGTSLTIQCQVDSQVTMMFWYRQQPGQSLTLIATANQGSEATYESGFVIDKFPISRPNLTFSTLTVSNMSPEDSSIYLCSVGTAGWNTEAFFGQGTRLTVV.

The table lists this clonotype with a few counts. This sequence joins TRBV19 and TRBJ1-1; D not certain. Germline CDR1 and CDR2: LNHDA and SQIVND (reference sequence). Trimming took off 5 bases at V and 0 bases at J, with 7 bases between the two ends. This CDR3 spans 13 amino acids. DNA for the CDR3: TGTGCCAGTAGTCGCCTCATGAACACTGAAGCTTTCTTT. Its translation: CASSRLMNTEAFF.

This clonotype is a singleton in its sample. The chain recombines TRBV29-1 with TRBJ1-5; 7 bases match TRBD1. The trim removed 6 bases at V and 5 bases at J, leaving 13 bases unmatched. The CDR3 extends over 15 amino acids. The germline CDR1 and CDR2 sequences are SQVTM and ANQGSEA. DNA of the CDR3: TGCAGCGTCGTATCGACAGGGTTCGGCGATCAGCCCCAGCATTTT. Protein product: CSVVSTGFGDQPQHF.

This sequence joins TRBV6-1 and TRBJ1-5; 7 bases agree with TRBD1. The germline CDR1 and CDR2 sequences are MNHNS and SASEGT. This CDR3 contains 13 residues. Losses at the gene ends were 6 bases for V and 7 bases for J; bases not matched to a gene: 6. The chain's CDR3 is CASSGQVGQPQHF. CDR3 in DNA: TGTGCCAGCAGCGGACAGGTCGGGCAGCCCCAGCATTTT.

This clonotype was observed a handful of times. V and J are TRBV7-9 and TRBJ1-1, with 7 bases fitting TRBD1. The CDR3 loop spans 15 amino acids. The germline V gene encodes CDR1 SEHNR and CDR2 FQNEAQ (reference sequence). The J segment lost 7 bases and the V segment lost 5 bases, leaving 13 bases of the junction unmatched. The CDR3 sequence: CASSRTNNRGGEAFF. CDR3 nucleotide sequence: TGTGCCAGCAGCCGGACGAATAACAGGGGAGGTGAAGCTTTCTTT.

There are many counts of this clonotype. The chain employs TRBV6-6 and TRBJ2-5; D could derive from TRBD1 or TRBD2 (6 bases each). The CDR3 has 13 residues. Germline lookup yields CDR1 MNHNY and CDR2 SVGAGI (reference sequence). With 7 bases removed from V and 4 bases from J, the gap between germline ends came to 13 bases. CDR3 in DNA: TGTGCCAGCACCCGGGGGCTCACAGAGACCCAGTACTTC. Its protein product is CASTRGLTETQYF.

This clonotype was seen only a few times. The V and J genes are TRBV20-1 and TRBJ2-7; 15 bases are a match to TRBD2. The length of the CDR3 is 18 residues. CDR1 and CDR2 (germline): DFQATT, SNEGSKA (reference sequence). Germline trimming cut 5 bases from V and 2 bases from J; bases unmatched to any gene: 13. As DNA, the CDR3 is TGCAGTGCTTCGCTATGGGGGACTAGCGGGAGGAAGCCCTACGAGCAGTACTTC. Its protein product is CSASLWGTSGRKPYEQYF.

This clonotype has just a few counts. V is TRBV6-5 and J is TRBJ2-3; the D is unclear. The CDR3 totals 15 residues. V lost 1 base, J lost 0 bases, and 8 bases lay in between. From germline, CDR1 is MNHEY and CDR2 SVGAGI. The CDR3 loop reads CASSYFGTSTDTQYF. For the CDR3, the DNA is TGTGCCAGCAGTTACTTCGGAACTAGCACAGATACGCAGTATTTT.

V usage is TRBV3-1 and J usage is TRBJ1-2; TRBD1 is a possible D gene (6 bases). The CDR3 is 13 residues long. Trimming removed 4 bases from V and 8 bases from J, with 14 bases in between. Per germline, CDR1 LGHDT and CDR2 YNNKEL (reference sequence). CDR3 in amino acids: CASSRRGAEGYTF. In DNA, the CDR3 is TGTGCCAGCAGCCGAAGGGGGGCGGAAGGCTACACCTTC.

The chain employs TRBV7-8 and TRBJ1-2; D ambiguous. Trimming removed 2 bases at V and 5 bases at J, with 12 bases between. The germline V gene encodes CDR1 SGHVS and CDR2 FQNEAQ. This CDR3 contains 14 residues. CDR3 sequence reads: CASSLLARFYGYTF. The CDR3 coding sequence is TGTGCCAGCAGCTTATTAGCACGGTTTTATGGCTACACCTTC.

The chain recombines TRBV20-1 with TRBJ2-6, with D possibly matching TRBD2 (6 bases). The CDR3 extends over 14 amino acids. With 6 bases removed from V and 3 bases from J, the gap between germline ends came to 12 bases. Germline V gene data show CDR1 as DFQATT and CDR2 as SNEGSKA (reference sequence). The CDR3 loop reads CSASGGFGANVLTF. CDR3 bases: TGCAGTGCGAGCGGAGGGTTTGGGGCCAACGTCCTGACTTTC.

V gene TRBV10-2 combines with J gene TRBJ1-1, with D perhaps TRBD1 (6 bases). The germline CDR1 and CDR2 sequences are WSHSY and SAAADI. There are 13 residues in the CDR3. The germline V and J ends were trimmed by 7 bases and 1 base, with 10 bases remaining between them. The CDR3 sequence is CASIRTANTEAFF. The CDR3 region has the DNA TGCGCCAGCATCCGGACAGCGAACACTGAAGCTTTCTTT.